The rows below give T cell receptor beta chains drawn from one sample of a study of T cell repertoires in cytomegalovirus infection. These receptors lack a known antigen. Each CDR3 protein is one row after TCRdb ran MiXCR on the reads. Here the sample spans 700,000 to 900,000 distinct CDR3 sequences, under 35% being singletons. The sequencing used cultured CD8+ T cells from PBMCs, collected from culture after CMV antigen stimulation. The receptors shown here come from a human donor in good health (CMV status not recorded). Some clones in this sample may be carry-over from other donors' samples. Each CDR3 is given with its conserved first and last residue. Each record gives: J gene, clone size, D gene, V gene, CDR3 DNA, CDR3 protein. D genes are given only for firm matches. Clone sizes are given selectively: once, few, many, or a class where the clone is expanded.

j_call: TRBJ2-3; clone_size: few; d_call: .; v_call: TRBV19; cdr3_nt: TGTGCCAGTAGAGACCCCCTGGGTGATACGCAGTATTTT; cdr3_aa: CASRDPLGDTQYF
j_call: TRBJ1-1; clone_size: .; d_call: .; v_call: TRBV4-1; cdr3_nt: TGCGCCAGCAGCCAAAATGAGGGCTGGGGCACTGAAGCTTTCTTT; cdr3_aa: CASSQNEGWGTEAFF
j_call: TRBJ2-3; clone_size: once; d_call: .; v_call: TRBV12-3/TRBV12-4; cdr3_nt: TGTGCCAGCAGCTCCGGGTTTACCACCAGGGATACGCAGTATTTT; cdr3_aa: CASSSGFTTRDTQYF
j_call: TRBJ1-1; clone_size: .; d_call: .; v_call: TRBV9; cdr3_nt: TGTGCCAGCAGCGTAGTTGGGGACACTGAAGCTTTCTTT; cdr3_aa: CASSVVGDTEAFF
j_call: TRBJ2-3; clone_size: few; d_call: .; v_call: TRBV7-9; cdr3_nt: TGTGCCAGCAGCCAAGCGTTAGATACGCAGTATTTT; cdr3_aa: CASSQALDTQYF
j_call: TRBJ2-1; clone_size: .; d_call: TRBD1; v_call: TRBV2; cdr3_nt: TGTGCCAGCAGTGAAGCGGGTGGGACAGGGATAGGGAATGAGCAGTTCTTC; cdr3_aa: CASSEAGGTGIGNEQFF
j_call: TRBJ2-3; clone_size: .; d_call: .; v_call: TRBV7-6; cdr3_nt: TGTGCTAGCAGCCTGCAACCCCGCGGCGGACATACTAGCACAGATACGCAGTATTTT; cdr3_aa: CASSLQPRGGHTSTDTQYF
j_call: TRBJ1-1; clone_size: .; d_call: .; v_call: TRBV4-1; cdr3_nt: TGCGCCAGCAGCCAAGGCGATGACTGGGCCACTGAAGCTTTCTTT; cdr3_aa: CASSQGDDWATEAFF
j_call: TRBJ1-1; clone_size: .; d_call: .; v_call: TRBV2; cdr3_nt: TGTGCCAGCAGTGAGCCCAGGGGATTGGACACTGAAGCTTTCTTT; cdr3_aa: CASSEPRGLDTEAFF
j_call: TRBJ2-7; clone_size: few; d_call: .; v_call: TRBV6-1; cdr3_nt: TGTGCCAGCAGTGACCCTTGGGGCTACGAGCAGTACTTC; cdr3_aa: CASSDPWGYEQYF
j_call: TRBJ2-7; clone_size: few; d_call: .; v_call: TRBV7-6; cdr3_nt: TGTGCCAGCAGCTTAGGACCCCTCAACGAGCAGTACTTC; cdr3_aa: CASSLGPLNEQYF
j_call: TRBJ1-2; clone_size: few; d_call: .; v_call: TRBV27; cdr3_nt: TGTGCCAGCAGTCCAGGGGCCTTCGGCTATGGCTACACCTTC; cdr3_aa: CASSPGAFGYGYTF
j_call: TRBJ1-1; clone_size: .; d_call: TRBD1; v_call: TRBV5-1; cdr3_nt: TGCGCCAGCAGCGGAACACAGGGGGCTGAAGCTTTCTTT; cdr3_aa: CASSGTQGAEAFF
j_call: TRBJ2-1; clone_size: few; d_call: TRBD1; v_call: TRBV7-9; cdr3_nt: TGTGCCAGCAGCCCAGGGGGCCTCATCAATGAGCAGTTCTTC; cdr3_aa: CASSPGGLINEQFF
j_call: TRBJ1-5; clone_size: few; d_call: .; v_call: TRBV6-2/TRBV6-3; cdr3_nt: TGTGCCAGCAGTTTGGGACCTGTGGATCAGCCCCAGCATTTT; cdr3_aa: CASSLGPVDQPQHF
j_call: TRBJ1-1; clone_size: once; d_call: .; v_call: TRBV28; cdr3_nt: TGTGCCAGCAGTTTCTCGGGGCTGATTGGAGCTTTCTTT; cdr3_aa: CASSFSGLIGAFF
j_call: TRBJ2-2; clone_size: few; d_call: .; v_call: TRBV24-1; cdr3_nt: TGTGCCACCAGTCATGCGGGGTCAAACGGGGAGCTGTTTTTT; cdr3_aa: CATSHAGSNGELFF
j_call: TRBJ1-1; clone_size: few; d_call: .; v_call: TRBV7-6; cdr3_nt: TGTGCCAGCAGCTTAATCACAGCTCTACTCCTCATGAACACTGAAGCTTTCTTT; cdr3_aa: CASSLITALLLMNTEAFF
j_call: TRBJ2-2; clone_size: .; d_call: TRBD2; v_call: TRBV9; cdr3_nt: TGTGCCAGCAGCGGACCTAGCGGGAACACCGGGGAGCTGTTTTTT; cdr3_aa: CASSGPSGNTGELFF
j_call: TRBJ1-5; clone_size: few; d_call: .; v_call: TRBV5-6; cdr3_nt: TGTGCCAGCAGCCCCAGTGGGGACAACAATCAGCCCCAGCATTTT; cdr3_aa: CASSPSGDNNQPQHF
j_call: TRBJ2-4; clone_size: few; d_call: .; v_call: TRBV12-3/TRBV12-4; cdr3_nt: TGTGCCAGCAGTTACAGGGTGAGAGCCAAAAACATTCAGTACTTC; cdr3_aa: CASSYRVRAKNIQYF
j_call: TRBJ2-6; clone_size: .; d_call: TRBD1; v_call: TRBV25-1; cdr3_nt: TGTGCCAGCCGTTCCGGGACAGGTTCTGGGGCCAACGTCCTGACTTTC; cdr3_aa: CASRSGTGSGANVLTF